The TCR beta chain under discussion was sequenced for a study of cytomegalovirus exposure and HLA in healthy donors (dated by TCRdb to about 2017). As for the study more broadly: An earlier analysis of approximately 550 of the donors reported 250 to 300 Gb of sequence data and some 120 million unique TCR beta sequences from around 200 million T cells. Roughly 300 gigabases of sequencing data and approximately 85 million unique TCR sequences were included in an early release covering 550 to 800 HLA-typed donors. Among the roughly 400 genotyped donors, approximately 77% belonged to the genetic ancestry cluster associated with self-reported Caucasian donors. The study aimed to test whether signatures of past pathogen exposure could be identified by cataloging public T cell receptors. The T cell repertoires of under 750 subjects were profiled by immunosequencing and related to cytomegalovirus serostatus. Along with the roughly 670-subject first cohort, a separate validation cohort of approximately 110 different subjects was used. To predict cytomegalovirus infection status, the study combined high-throughput TCR immunosequencing, statistical association of individual TCRs with disease status, and machine learning. A later analysis re-examined previously published TCR beta repertoires from roughly 720 donors and added high-resolution HLA genotyping to investigate patterns of TCR occurrence. Rather than drawing on any new phenotypic data, the later analysis identified candidate immune exposures from TCR beta sequences and the way those sequences occurred across donors. An earlier analysis of roughly 580 of the donors used high-throughput TCR beta sequencing to judge whether each TCR beta V gene segment behaved as functional or pseudogenic. Donor age, sex, ethnicity and CMV serostatus were compiled alongside the repertoire data. In a later genetic analysis, genome-wide SNP genotypes for about 65% of the roughly 670 donors were used, and that subset was treated as a discovery cohort. Every repertoire in the discovery cohort had been generated on one and the same sequencing platform. HLA typing included class I and class II loci at four-digit resolution. Typing coverage varied by locus: roughly 620-640 donors for A, B, C, DRB1 and DQB1; around 560 for DQA1; more than 600 for DPA1; roughly 450 for DPB1. Several DR-DQ haplotypes were treated as single units for association and clustering because of strong linkage in the cohort. Among 398 genotyped donors of the cohort, an average of roughly 230,000 unique TCR beta nucleotide sequences was sequenced per donor, of which about 19% were non-productive.

The cohort was made up of several hundred healthy bone marrow donors. All cohort members were sampled while nominally healthy, although unrecorded immune exposures were likely present. CMV serostatus was positive for roughly 290 and negative for about 50% of the roughly 700 cohort members, and was not recorded for this donor. A peripheral blood sample was collected from each donor, and TCR beta sequencing was performed on peripheral blood mononuclear cells. The Qiagen DNeasy Blood Extraction Kit was used to extract genomic DNA from the blood cell samples. Worth noting for this clone: Its cognate antigen has yet to be identified. No base-level quality is on record; no much larger clone is a single base apart.

The library was produced with the immunoSEQ multiplex PCR assay. For the multiplex PCR, a mixture combining 60 forward primers for TCR Vbeta segments and 13 reverse primers for TCR Jbeta segments was used. The CDR3 region of rearranged TCR beta genes was amplified from genomic DNA by a multiplex PCR assay. The Illumina HiSeq System was used to sequence the amplified TCR beta libraries as 87-base-pair reads. The study's own analysis went as follows. A later analysis counted tens of millions of unique TCR beta chains across the 666 repertoires, and some 11 million of these chains were shared by at least two donors. Raw reads were error-corrected and collapsed into unique sequences by a nearest-neighbor algorithm in which closely related sequences were merged to remove PCR and sequencing errors. CDR3 sequences were aligned to IMGT reference sequences to assign V, D and J gene segments. For a sequence to be retained, a match of at least six nucleotides to both a V gene segment and a J gene segment was required. Rearrangements were classified as productive when the CDR3 lacked stop codons and remained in frame with V and J, and all other rearrangements were classified as non-productive. CDR3 was defined by IMGT convention, running from the second conserved V-encoded cysteine to the conserved J-encoded phenylalanine. The earlier analysis of 450 to 750 of the donors excluded any sequence lacking an unambiguous match to a single V gene segment. An earlier analysis of 587 of the donors called V segments functional above 56.7% productive rearrangements and segregating when the between-donor standard deviation exceeded 5%. A statistical classification framework was developed to diagnose cytomegalovirus status using the catalog of TCR beta chain sequences. In a later analysis, TCR nucleotide sequences were compared against IMGT/GENE-DB human TR gene sequences so that V and J genes could be assigned. In a later analysis, CDR3 sequences and most-parsimonious VDJ recombination scenarios were assigned using the TCRdist pipeline. In a later analysis, every TCR beta chain was defined by the combination of its CDR3 amino acid sequence and its V-gene family, and reads without a unique V-gene family were dropped. To address suspected cross-contamination and a sequencing artifact, a later analysis removed 592 highly shared, low-generation-probability nucleotide sequences. A later analysis calculated a clonal expansion index for each public chain from normalized within-repertoire ranks of inferred template counts. In a later analysis, generation probabilities were computed with a VDJ recombination model fitted to out-of-frame rearrangements, and the resulting probabilities were checked against IGoR. Hypergeometric tests were used in a later analysis to score TCR-TCR, TCR-HLA and TCR-CMV co-occurrence, with a repertoire-size bias correction applied to the TCR pairs. A later analysis estimated false discovery rates by permuting HLA or CMV assignments 20 times. In a later analysis, co-occurring TCRs were grouped using DBSCAN, with TCRdist sequence similarity added in when clustering inside HLA-allele-positive subsets. Co-occurrence clustering excluded repertoires with fewer than 30,000 or more than 120,000 public chains, plus five with anomalous nucleotide sharing. In TCRdb, the immuneACCESS table is reduced to in-frame sequences with V and J assigned. These tables do not hold every clone; where another copy was compared, an unresolved V gene accounts for under half, and the others remain unexplained. That table furnishes V, J and clone size, whereas the DNA furnished D and trimming. The sample data list 150,000 to 200,000 clones, and just over 70% of these were observed just once. Of the sample, under 2.5% is held by the ten largest clones.

General conclusions and limits of the study: The sequencing pipeline was judged likely to have produced a cluster of highly shared sequence variants as a technical artifact. In a later analysis, several top co-occurrence clusters were reported to appear linked to parvovirus B19, influenza, CMV and Epstein-Barr virus. Because counts were too low, more than 15 rarely observed V segments, including chromosome 9 orphons, were left out of the earlier analysis of 587 of the donors. Because HLA typing was missing for some donors at each locus, association tests included only the typed subset. According to a later analysis, most CMV-associated TCR beta chains appeared to be HLA-restricted, and the HLA associations seemed to be driven largely by CMV exposure. A total of fewer than 200 TCR beta chains were listed by the study as associated with cytomegalovirus. The authors suggested that the approach could potentially be generalized to other disease states and immunological phenotypes. Sequencing depth was assumed to be roughly uniform across donors in the presence/absence analyses, though that assumption may not hold. A later genetic analysis associated a missense DCLRE1C variant with V-gene and J-gene trimming of TCR beta chains, and an independent cohort replicated the association. In vitro tests confirmed that three of the cytomegalovirus-associated TCR beta chains recognize cytomegalovirus antigens. In a later analysis, HLA-associated TCR beta chains showed more clonal expansion and lower generation probabilities than non-associated chains that were equally common. Some IMGT-functional V segments, including TRBV6-2 and TRBV6-3, could not be distinguished by the 87-base-pair reads and were therefore excluded. Across donors, most TCR sequences were observed very rarely, whereas some public TCRs were present in many individuals. Assigning TCR associations to individual alleles was difficult when HLA alleles, especially DR and DQ, strongly co-occurred. Correlated functional status among segregating V segments might reflect linkage disequilibrium, but an unknown experimental factor could not be ruled out. The only immune exposure information available for the cohort was CMV serostatus. According to a later analysis, TCR association rates differed among HLA loci, with DRB1 alleles showing the most associated TCRs and HLA-C alleles showing the fewest. The cohort was sequenced for TCR beta chains only, and without alpha or paired-chain data the features that could be detected were limited. Specific HLA alleles were associated with 15,000 to 20,000 TCR beta sequences at a false discovery rate of 0.05 in a later analysis. A further reported finding was that TCR beta sequences accurately predicted the HLA-A and HLA-B alleles for most subjects in the first cohort. Broadly in line with IMGT annotations, most TCR beta V segments showed up in productive rearrangements about 87% or about 30% of the time in an earlier analysis of roughly 590 of the donors. In both the original and validation cohorts, the classifier was reported to diagnose cytomegalovirus status with high specificity and sensitivity. A later genetic analysis reported fewer N-insertions in productive TCRs among donors in an Asian-associated ancestry cluster than the roughly 700-donor mean.

The CDR3 measures 14 amino acids from cysteine to phenylalanine. Only the CDR3 DNA is retained, 42 bases long and in frame from the first base. The V end loses 5 bases and the J end loses 5 bases, and a stretch of 13 bases separates them. The germline V gene encodes CDR1 SGHTA and CDR2 FQGNSA. The clonotype comes from a human donor in good health. The chain links TRBV7-2 with TRBJ1-5; a tentative D match to TRBD1 spans 6 bases. Material for sequencing was PBMCs. In nucleotide form, the sequence is TGTGCCAGCAGCCCCTGGGGGCCTTATCAGCCCCAGCATTTT. It translates to CASSPWGPYQPQHF.